This T cell receptor beta chain is from a study of T cells in Graves' hyperthyroidism and ophthalmopathy. TCR beta CDR3 region amplification was performed from RNA transcripts. TCR CDR3 underwent first-round RT-PCR with the HTBI primer set. In TCRdb, the multiplex PCR reads were re-called with MiXCR into one record per CDR3 protein. This sample has 490,000 or so distinct CDR3 sequences, with about 15% found just once. Ten or more counts support this clonotype. This CDR3 has 15 amino acids. The V segment lost 5 bases and the J segment 3 bases; nucleotides outside the gene matches: 9. The germline V gene has CDR1 MNHEY and CDR2 SMNVEV (reference sequence).

The chain combines TRBV27 with TRBJ2-7; the match to TRBD1 covers 8 bases. The sample consisted of blood. The receptor was isolated from a woman aged 25 to 39 with Graves' ophthalmopathy. The chain's CDR3 is CASSRPSTGDYEQYF. The CDR3 DNA follows: TGTGCCAGCAGTCGACCCTCGACAGGGGACTACGAGCAGTACTTC.